This T cell receptor (beta chain) was obtained from a study of identical twins. Study-wide findings and caveats: The analysis was cross-sectional rather than longitudinal within donors. Zero-insertion analyses could be partly confounded by invariant MAIT and iNKT cells.

Template switching added a universal primer site; cDNA carried unique molecular identifiers. TCRdb reprocessed the 5' RACE reads via MiXCR and lists one record per CDR3 protein. The table has 700,000 to 950,000 distinct CDR3 sequences, approximately 13% seen once. This CDR3 comprises 15 residues. V dropped 4 bases and J dropped 5; count of bases not matched to a gene: 10. The germline CDR1 and CDR2 sequences are SEHNR and FQNEAQ (reference sequence). Notes on this clonotype: Its specificity is not known.

These data were also reused for a study on yellow fever vaccine responses in identical twins. That source notes: Each twin's T cell response to the vaccine was reported to look partly convergent and partly personalized.

This TCR was sampled from a woman under 30 in good health. This rearrangement joins TRBV7-9 to TRBJ2-5, with TRBD2 identical over 7 bases. Source material: PBMCs. The CDR3 spells CASSSQATSAETQYF. The CDR3 DNA reads TGTGCCAGCAGCTCCCAAGCCACTAGCGCGGAGACCCAGTACTTC.